These 20 T cell receptor beta chains were sequenced from one sample in a study of metastatic and nonmetastatic thyroid tumors (dated by TCRdb to the early 2020s). None of the patients had been given any treatment before thyroid surgery. Receptor libraries were prepared by PCR. Data came from an Illumina HiSeq 4000. The public sequencing data were trimmed at Q25 with fastp and processed into clonotypes with MiXCR by TCRdb, which kept only in-frame beta chains. The sample includes about 17,000 clones, with about 25% observed a single time. Of the sample, 22% is held by the ten largest clones. The sequenced sample consisted of tumor tissue. Receptors originate from a female donor with papillary thyroid cancer or a benign thyroid nodule (not recorded which). Some clones in this sample may be carry-over from other donors' samples.

This clone appeared many times. Just one base apart from a much larger clone, this may be a read error. The chain recombines TRBV6-5 with TRBJ2-2; TRBD2 matches 8 bases. The CDR3 covers 15 residues. Looked up from germline, CDR1 is MNHEY and CDR2 is SVGAGI. CDR3 sequence reads: CAGSYSGLEAGELFF. CDR3 in DNA: TGTGCCGGCAGTTACTCGGGACTAGAAGCCGGGGAGCTGTTTTTT.

This clone has a count of ten or more. The rearrangement joins TRBV5-1 to TRBJ1-5; 8 positions agree with TRBD1. This CDR3 is 16 amino acids long. Germline V gene data show CDR1 as SGHRS and CDR2 as YFSETQ. The ends lost 2 bases at V and 3 bases at J; junction bases unmatched: 7. CDR3 residues: CASSLSGTGTNQPQHF. In DNA, the CDR3 is TGCGCCAGCAGCTTATCAGGGACAGGCACCAATCAGCCCCAGCATTTT.

CDR3 coding DNA: TGTGCCAGCAGTTCCCTAGCGGGAGAGACCGGGGAGCTGTTTTTT. Translated, it gives CASSSLAGETGELFF. The chain employs TRBV6-5 and TRBJ2-2, with 10 bases lining up with TRBD2. The germline gives CDR1 MNHEY, CDR2 SVGAGI. J was trimmed by 5 bases and V by 4 bases; bases with no gene match: 4. The CDR3 is 15 amino acids.

Ten or more counts support this clone. The CDR3 is CASSPRLAGPYYNEQFF. The CDR3 coding sequence is TGTGCCAGCAGCCCCCGACTAGCGGGGCCCTACTACAATGAGCAGTTCTTC. The chain is built from TRBV7-6 and TRBJ2-1; TRBD2 agrees at 11 bases. Losses at the gene ends were 5 bases for V and 3 bases for J; bases not matched to a gene: 9. The CDR3 runs to 17 residues. Germline V gene lookup returns CDR1 SGHVS and CDR2 FNYEAQ.

This clone came up many times. This chain joins TRBV4-3 and TRBJ2-3; 10 bases fit TRBD2. CDR3 length equals 16 residues. From germline, CDR1 is LGHNA and CDR2 YSLEER. After removal of 5 bases from V and 5 bases from J, the junction contained 10 bases not matched to a gene. In DNA, the CDR3 is TGCGCCAGCAGCTCGGGAGCGGGGGGGCAGAGAGATACGCAGTATTTT. This codes for CASSSGAGGQRDTQYF.

The genes are TRBV11-1 and TRBJ1-2; TRBD1 agrees at 8 bases. V was clipped by 5 bases and J by 2 bases; unmatched bases: 13. In germline, CDR1 is SGHAT, CDR2 FQDESV (reference sequence). The CDR3 covers 17 residues. In DNA form, the CDR3 reads TGTGCCAGCAGCGTGGGACAGGCAACCTTTGGAAACTATGGCTACACCTTC. This gives the protein CASSVGQATFGNYGYTF.

This clone occurred many times. The chain has TRBV27 and TRBJ2-7; tentatively, D is TRBD1 (5 bases). Germline CDR1 reads MNHEY; CDR2 reads SMNVEV (reference sequence). The CDR3 is 14 amino acids. V was clipped by 3 bases and J by 0 bases, with 9 bases between them. CDR3 nucleotide sequence: TGTGCCAGCAGTTTGACAGTTAACTCCTACGAGCAGTACTTC. Residues: CASSLTVNSYEQYF.

J is TRBJ1-1 and V is TRBV5-1; a weak D match, TRBD1 (5 bases). This CDR3 has 14 amino acids. Germline lookup yields CDR1 SGHRS and CDR2 YFSETQ. V was shortened by 3 bases and J by 6 bases, with 15 bases between the two germline ends. DNA for the CDR3: TGCGCCAGCAGCTGGGGGACCTACCAAGCTGAAGCTTTCTTT. This gives the protein CASSWGTYQAEAFF. The whole variable domain, filled in from reference TRBV5-1 and TRBJ1-1, reads KAGVTQTPRYLIKTRGQQVTLSCSPISGHRSVSWYQQTPGQGLQFLFEYFSETQRNKGNFPGRFSGRQFSNSRSEMNVSTLELGDSALYLCASSWGTYQAEAFFGQGTRLTVV.

V gene TRBV11-3 combines with J gene TRBJ1-5; D gene uncertain. The germline CDR1 and CDR2 sequences are SGHNT and YENEEA. Trimming took 0 bases from V and 3 from J, leaving 3 bases between them. The length of the CDR3 is 13 residues. The CDR3 DNA sequence: TGTGCCAGCAGCTTAGATTCCAATCAGCCCCAGCATTTT. Its protein is CASSLDSNQPQHF.

This clone was counted many times. V usage is TRBV6-4 and J usage is TRBJ1-4; no clear D gene. V gave up 3 bases and J gave up 7 bases, with 12 bases separating them. This CDR3 is 14 amino acids long. The germline gives CDR1 MRHNA, CDR2 SNTAGT. In DNA form, the CDR3 reads TGTGCCAGCAGTGATCGAGAAGTCGGTGAAAAACTGTTTTTT. Translated, it gives CASSDREVGEKLFF.

This clone was counted only a few times. The chain couples TRBV5-1 to TRBJ2-7, with D possibly called TRBD1 or TRBD2 (5 bases each). Trimming shortened V by 5 bases and J by 2 bases, and 20 bases separated the two germline ends. The CDR3 loop spans 16 amino acids. Germline V gene data show CDR1 as SGHRS and CDR2 as YFSETQ. The CDR3 DNA follows: TGCGCCAGCAGTCTCACATTATCGGGGACCCCCTACGAGCAGTACTTC. Translation gives CASSLTLSGTPYEQYF.

This clone was recorded many times. The gene calls are TRBV11-1 and TRBJ2-1, with D possibly being TRBD1 or TRBD2 (5 bases each). The V and J ends lost 5 bases and 0 bases respectively, with 14 bases between them. This CDR3 has 16 residues. The germline V gene has CDR1 SGHAT and CDR2 FQDESV (reference sequence). This chain's CDR3 is CASSTVWGSSYNEQFF. Here the CDR3 DNA reads TGTGCCAGCAGCACCGTGTGGGGGAGCTCCTACAATGAGCAGTTCTTC.

This clone was observed a few times. A clone one base away is much larger, so this may be a read error. This rearrangement joins TRBV10-3 to TRBJ2-6; TRBD2 matches at 7 bases. The germline V gene encodes CDR1 ENHRY and CDR2 SYGVKD. The CDR3 is 15 amino acids. The trim removed 5 bases at V and 2 bases at J, leaving 3 bases unmatched. The CDR3 DNA is TGTGCCATCAGTTCGCTAGCGGCTGGGGCCAACGTCCTGACTTTC. Encoded protein: CAISSLAAGANVLTF.

The table lists this clone with many counts. V gene TRBV6-1 combines with J gene TRBJ2-4, with D possibly called TRBD1 or TRBD2 (5 bases each). With 6 bases removed from V and 4 bases from J, the gap between germline ends came to 13 bases. There are 14 residues in the CDR3. The germline CDR1 and CDR2 sequences are MNHNS and SASEGT. The CDR3 loop reads CASSPGARKNIQYF. CDR3 DNA: TGTGCCAGCAGCCCCGGGGCAAGAAAAAACATTCAGTACTTC.

This clone came up many times. An end of the junction differs from the germline gene, which may be a read error. The gene calls are TRBV7-7 and TRBJ1-1, with 8 bases identical to TRBD1. Germline loops: CDR1 SSHAT, CDR2 FNYEAQ (reference sequence). The CDR3 covers 13 residues. In DNA form, the CDR3 reads TGTGCTAGCAGCCCATTGACAGGGGAGGGAGCTTTCTTT. It codes for CASSPLTGEGAFF.

This clone was seen a few times. This clone may be a read error of a much larger clone one base away. This chain links TRBV6-2 or TRBV6-3 with TRBJ2-3; TRBD2 matches 12 bases. CDR3 length equals 17 residues. Germline V lookup: CDR1 MNHEY, CDR2 SVGEGT. The trim removed 6 bases at V and 2 bases at J, leaving 9 bases unmatched. CDR3 protein: CASRSTSGGPFTDTQYF. CDR3 in DNA: TGTGCCAGCAGATCGACTAGCGGGGGTCCGTTCACAGATACGCAGTATTTT.

This clone was counted many times. The J gene is TRBJ1-1, the V gene TRBV7-3, with 9 bases lining up with TRBD1. The V gene end was trimmed by 5 bases and the J gene end by 5 bases; junction bases not matched to a gene: 9. The germline V gene has CDR1 SGHTA and CDR2 FQGTGA. This CDR3 has 15 amino acids. For the CDR3, the DNA is TGTGCCAGCAGCCCCTACCCGGGACAGGGAACTGAAGCTTTCTTT. Protein: CASSPYPGQGTEAFF.

In its sample, this clone was seen a few times. One end of the junction does not line up with germline, which may come from a read error. The CDR3 DNA reads as TGTGCTAGTGGTCTAGCGGGTCCCGCCTACGAGCAGCACTTC. Translated: CASGLAGPAYEQHF. V gene TRBV12-5 combines with J gene TRBJ2-7; 8 positions agree with TRBD2. The CDR3 runs 14 residues. Germline CDR1 and CDR2: LGHNT and FRNRAP. The full variable domain, rest sourced from reference TRBV12-5 and TRBJ2-7, is DARVTQTPRHKVTEMGQEVTMRCQPILGHNTVFWYRQTMMQGLELLAYFRNRAPLDDSGMPKDRFSAEMPDATLATLKIQPSEPRDSAVYFCASGLAGPAYEQHFGPGTRLTVT.

The rearrangement joins TRBV6-1 to TRBJ2-7; 10 bases match TRBD2. This CDR3 contains 14 residues. The ends lost 5 bases at V and 0 bases at J; junction bases unmatched: 1. Germline CDR1 is MNHNS and CDR2 is SASEGT. The CDR3 reads CASSKREGSYEQYF. CDR3 in DNA: TGTGCCAGCAGTAAGCGGGAGGGCTCCTACGAGCAGTACTTC.

This clone was found many times. V and J are TRBV7-3 and TRBJ1-2; D gene unclear. The CDR3 extends over 13 amino acids. Germline-derived CDR1 and CDR2 are SGHTA and FQGTGA. Trimming stripped 6 bases from V and 4 bases from J, with 12 bases between. The CDR3 region has the DNA TGTGCCAGCAGTCCGGGTGCCTTCTATGGCTACACCTTC. This codes for CASSPGAFYGYTF.